These 7 T cell receptor beta chains were all obtained from the same sample, sequenced in a study of CD8 T cells in ankylosing spondylitis. Whole-study findings and limits: Ankylosing spondylitis blood seemed to carry a telltale TCR beta motif made of under 10 highly homologous variants.

TCRdb passed the 5' RACE reads through MiXCR, listing each CDR3 protein once. The sample lists hundreds of thousands of distinct CDR3 sequences, about an eighth occurring once. These TCRs are of unknown antigen specificity. Sequencing used blood, either unsorted or a sorted T cell fraction (not recorded which). These receptors all come from a male donor with ankylosing spondylitis.

With respect to this clonotype: One junction end does not reproduce the germline sequence, and a read error may be involved. J is TRBJ1-1 and V is TRBV12-5, with a possible D match to TRBD1 (6 bases). The CDR3 has 13 amino acids. Looked up from germline, CDR1 is LGHNT and CDR2 is FRNRAP. DNA for the CDR3: TGTGTTAGTGAGGGGGTGACGGGCACTGAAGCTTTCTTT. It is translated as CVSEGVTGTEAFF.

The V call is TRBV15, the J call TRBJ1-2; unclear D gene. In germline, CDR1 is LNHNV, CDR2 YYDKDF (reference sequence). V dropped 1 base and J dropped 5 bases, with 14 bases sitting between them. The CDR3 is 15 amino acids. CDR3 in DNA: TGTGCCACCAGCAGAGTGGCAGGTGGCTTATATGGCTACACCTTC. This encodes CATSRVAGGLYGYTF.

In its sample, this clonotype was seen many times. V and J are TRBV5-1 and TRBJ1-1; no clear D gene. The CDR3 length is 14 residues. Germline assignment: CDR1 SGHRS and CDR2 YFSETQ. Trimming took 2 bases from V and 6 from J, leaving 14 bases between them. The CDR3 sequence is CASSFSSSSPEAFF. CDR3 DNA: TGCGCCAGCAGCTTCTCCTCATCCAGTCCTGAAGCTTTCTTT. The variable domain in full, completed from reference TRBV5-1 and TRBJ1-1, reads KAGVTQTPRYLIKTRGQQVTLSCSPISGHRSVSWYQQTPGQGLQFLFEYFSETQRNKGNFPGRFSGRQFSNSRSEMNVSTLELGDSALYLCASSFSSSSPEAFFGQGTRLTVV.

This clonotype occurred many times. The V and J genes are TRBV7-2 and TRBJ2-7; 7 nucleotides agree with TRBD2. Trimming cost V 0 bases and J 4 bases; bases outside gene matches: 6. CDR3 length equals 15 residues. Germline V gene sequence: CDR1 SGHTA, CDR2 FQGNSA. Here the CDR3 DNA reads TGTGCCAGCAGCTTAGCGCTACTAGCGCGGTACGAGCAGTACTTC. Its protein is CASSLALLARYEQYF.

The chain recombines TRBV28 with TRBJ2-7; D might be TRBD2 (6 bases). Germline-derived CDR1 and CDR2 are MDHEN and SYDVKM. This CDR3 is 16 amino acids long. Trimming cost V 2 bases and J 2 bases, with 16 bases left between them. The CDR3 loop reads CASSLPPAGLAYEQYF. DNA of the CDR3: TGTGCCAGCAGTTTACCCCCGGCGGGGTTGGCCTACGAGCAGTACTTC.

This clonotype was counted only a few times. V usage is TRBV4-1 and J usage is TRBJ1-1; D remains unclear. The V and J ends lost 1 base and 1 base respectively, with 16 bases between them. The CDR3 sequence is 17 residues long. The germline V gene has CDR1 MGHRA and CDR2 YSYEKL. The CDR3 DNA is TGCGCCAGCAGCCAAGGGATTTTTCAGTCGTGGAACACTGAAGCTTTCTTT. Translating it yields CASSQGIFQSWNTEAFF.

The genes are TRBV7-2 and TRBJ2-3; 7 nucleotides line up with TRBD2. CDR1 is SGHTA, CDR2 FQGNSA, per germline. V lost 3 bases to trimming and J lost 6 bases; unmatched junction nucleotides: 6. The CDR3 totals 14 residues. CDR3 region: CASSFGVGGDTQYF. Written as DNA, the CDR3 is TGTGCCAGCAGCTTCGGGGTGGGGGGGGATACGCAGTATTTT.